Shown below are 29 T cell receptor beta chains from a single sample sequenced in a study of blood T cell repertoires in COVID-19. Measured with immunoSEQ multiplex PCR; TCRdb has only the in-frame clones, and not every one. The sample lists roughly 200,000 clones, roughly 77% seen once, with almost 6% in the top ten. The sequenced sample was peripheral blood. These receptors were taken from a woman aged 40 to 50 with COVID-19, enrolled during active disease.

V gene TRBV2 combines with J gene TRBJ2-7; D might be TRBD1 (6 bases). The CDR3 is 16 residues long. V gave up 2 bases and J gave up 3 bases, with 17 bases separating them. Germline V gene data show CDR1 as SNHLY and CDR2 as FYNNEI. In DNA form, the CDR3 reads TGTGCCAGCAGTGAACAACCTGCCGCAGGGGACTACGAGCAGTACTTC. It is translated as CASSEQPAAGDYEQYF.

V gene TRBV3-1 (or the pseudogene TRBV3-2) combines with J gene TRBJ2-3; D gene ambiguous. The ends were cut back, 4 bases at V and 6 bases at J, with 11 bases in the middle. Germline loops: CDR1 LGHDT, CDR2 YNNKEL (reference sequence). The CDR3 extends over 13 amino acids. Here the CDR3 DNA reads TGTGCCAGCAGCCCGGAGATCGACGATACGCAGTATTTT. It yields the protein CASSPEIDDTQYF.

In its sample, this clone was seen once. The chain employs TRBV10-3 and TRBJ1-6; 7 bases align to TRBD1. There are 16 residues in the CDR3. CDR1 and CDR2 from the germline V gene are ENHRY and SYGVKD. J lost 5 bases, V lost 3 bases, and 7 bases had no gene match. The CDR3 is CAISEFEGADNSPLHF. CDR3 nucleotide sequence: TGTGCCATCAGTGAATTTGAGGGGGCGGATAATTCACCCCTCCACTTT.

This chain links TRBV19 with TRBJ1-5; 10 nucleotides align to TRBD1. In germline, CDR1 is LNHDA, CDR2 SQIVND (reference sequence). V dropped 5 bases and J dropped 7; count of bases not matched to a gene: 5. The CDR3 extends over 14 amino acids. The CDR3 loop reads CASSADRGFQPQHF. CDR3 coding DNA: TGTGCCAGTAGTGCGGACAGGGGGTTCCAGCCCCAGCATTTT.

This clone was counted at least ten times. This chain uses TRBV30 with TRBJ2-7; D gene ambiguous. Trimming stripped 3 bases from V and 4 bases from J, with 16 bases between. Germline-derived CDR1 and CDR2 are GTSNPN and SVGIG (reference sequence). CDR3 size: 14 residues. CDR3 sequence (DNA): TGTGCCTGGAGCGAGTCAGGCCCCCGATACGAGCAGTACTTC. Residues: CAWSESGPRYEQYF.

This chain links TRBV11-2 with TRBJ1-1; 9 bases agree with TRBD1. This CDR3 is 13 amino acids long. V lost 7 bases to trimming and J lost 4 bases; unmatched junction nucleotides: 4. Germline V gene lookup returns CDR1 SGHAT and CDR2 FQNNGV. DNA for the CDR3: TGTGCCAGCACCGACAGGGGGGCCACTGAAGCTTTCTTT. Translating it yields CASTDRGATEAFF.

V and J are TRBV7-2 and TRBJ1-4, with D possibly being TRBD1 (6 bases). The V and J ends lost 5 bases and 5 bases respectively, with 15 bases between them. CDR3 length: 15 residues. The germline V gene has CDR1 SGHTA and CDR2 FQGNSA. The CDR3 sequence is CASSQGQIVNEKLFF. For the CDR3, the DNA is TGTGCCAGCAGCCAAGGACAGATAGTAAATGAAAAACTGTTTTTT.

As for this clone: In the same sample, other DNA sequences code for this CDR3. The rearrangement uses TRBV3-1 (or the pseudogene TRBV3-2) and TRBJ2-5; D gene ambiguous. The CDR3 has 12 amino acids. V was trimmed by 0 bases and J by 4 bases, leaving 3 bases between them. CDR1 and CDR2 (germline): LGHDT, YNNKEL (reference sequence). The CDR3 nucleotides are TGTGCCAGCAGCCAAGATCTAGAGACCCAGTACTTC. It yields the protein CASSQDLETQYF.

This chain links TRBV4-1 with TRBJ1-1, with a tentative D call TRBD1 (5 bases). The CDR3 contains 13 residues. V gave up 10 bases and J gave up 2 bases, with 14 bases separating them. The germline gives CDR1 MGHRA, CDR2 YSYEKL. This CDR3 reads CATSTGGNTEAFF. The CDR3 region has the DNA TGCGCCACCTCTACCGGGGGAAACACTGAAGCTTTCTTT.

This rearrangement joins TRBV7-2 to TRBJ2-7; the match to TRBD2 covers 7 bases. Germline V gene lookup returns CDR1 SGHTA and CDR2 FQGNSA. The CDR3 is made up of 15 amino acids. With 5 bases clipped from V and 3 bases from J, the junction kept 10 bases outside the gene matches. CDR3 in DNA: TGTGCCAGCAGCCAACCGGGACGGGAGGACTACGAGCAGTACTTC. Its translation: CASSQPGREDYEQYF.

As regards this clone: Other nucleotide sequences in the sample specify the same CDR3. The rearrangement joins TRBV19 to TRBJ2-7; D is unresolved. Germline V gene sequence: CDR1 LNHDA, CDR2 SQIVND (reference sequence). There are 11 residues in the CDR3. Trimming stripped 4 bases from V and 3 bases from J, with 4 bases between. Here the CDR3 reads CASSSSYEQYF. In DNA form, the CDR3 reads TGTGCCAGTAGTAGTAGCTACGAGCAGTACTTC.

The chain employs TRBV7-2 and TRBJ1-5, with D hard to call. Trimming shortened V by 0 bases and J by 4 bases, and 13 bases separated the two germline ends. Germline CDR1 is SGHTA and CDR2 is FQGNSA. The CDR3 spans 16 residues. The DNA for the CDR3 is TGTGCCAGCAGCTTAGCAGCCGTCACTGTTAATCAGCCCCAGCATTTT. Translating it yields CASSLAAVTVNQPQHF.

This clone was observed a few times. The rearrangement uses TRBV7-3 and TRBJ1-6; D is perhaps TRBD1 (5 bases). Germline values: CDR1 SGHTA, CDR2 FQGTGA. This CDR3 is built from 13 residues. Trimming cost V 1 base and J 9 bases, with 7 bases left between them. CDR3 sequence reads: CASSLSQGSPLHF. The DNA of the CDR3 is TGTGCCAGCAGCTTAAGTCAGGGTTCACCCCTCCACTTT.

The rearrangement uses TRBV19 and TRBJ2-2, with 8 bases aligning to TRBD2. Germline CDR1 reads LNHDA; CDR2 reads SQIVND (reference sequence). CDR3 length: 14 amino acids. V was pared by 5 bases and J by 4 bases, with 3 bases of the junction left unmatched. As DNA, the CDR3 is TGTGCCAGTAGTCATCGGGGGGGCACCGGGGAGCTGTTTTTT. Its protein is CASSHRGGTGELFF.

The chain joins TRBV5-1 to TRBJ2-5; D is perhaps TRBD1 (6 bases). Trimming stripped 1 base from V and 3 bases from J, with 7 bases between. Germline CDR1 and CDR2: SGHRS and YFSETQ. CDR3 size: 13 residues. The CDR3, as DNA: TGCGCCAGCAGCTTGCCAGGGGAAGAGACCCAGTACTTC. Translating it yields CASSLPGEETQYF.

V usage is TRBV6-5 and J usage is TRBJ2-3; 7 bases match TRBD1. The CDR3 spans 14 residues. Trimming cost V 7 bases and J 5 bases; bases outside gene matches: 9. Germline V gene data show CDR1 as MNHEY and CDR2 as SVGAGI. The CDR3 nucleotides are TGTGCCAGCACTCTTAGGGGGCCCCTAGATACGCAGTATTTT. Translating gives CASTLRGPLDTQYF.

This chain connects TRBV18 to TRBJ2-1; 7 bases align to TRBD1. This CDR3 is built from 15 residues. Germline V gene sequence: CDR1 KGHSH, CDR2 LQKENI. The ends lost 2 bases at V and 4 bases at J; junction bases unmatched: 5. CDR3: CASSPGSGGYNEQFF. The DNA for the CDR3 is TGTGCCAGCTCACCAGGGTCAGGGGGATACAATGAGCAGTTCTTC.

The chain combines TRBV10-2 with TRBJ1-5, with 7 bases matching TRBD1. Trimming took 6 bases from V and 4 from J; bases not matched to a gene: 9. Germline values: CDR1 WSHSY, CDR2 SAAADI. This CDR3 is built from 15 residues. The CDR3 is CASSVMIQGNQPQHF. The CDR3, as DNA: TGCGCCAGCAGCGTAATGATACAGGGGAATCAGCCCCAGCATTTT.

V and J are TRBV5-4 and TRBJ2-3, with no clear D. Looked up from germline, CDR1 is SGHNT and CDR2 is YYREEE (reference sequence). There are 11 residues in the CDR3. The germline V and J ends were trimmed by 1 base and 7 bases, with 4 bases remaining between them. The CDR3 DNA reads TGTGCCAGCAGCTTGCTTAATACGCAGTATTTT. The encoded protein is CASSLLNTQYF.

The rearrangement links TRBV10-2 to TRBJ2-4; perhaps TRBD2 as D (6 bases). V dropped 2 bases and J dropped 7 bases, with 15 bases sitting between them. CDR1 is WSHSY, CDR2 SAAADI, per germline. CDR3 length: 15 amino acids. CDR3 sequence reads: CASSETRGSGNIQYF. The DNA of the CDR3 is TGCGCCAGCAGTGAGACCCGGGGGTCGGGGAACATTCAGTACTTC.

The chain couples TRBV6-2 or TRBV6-3 to TRBJ2-5; D is unresolved. Germline CDR1 and CDR2: MNHEY and SVGEGT. Trimming stripped 6 bases from V and 5 bases from J, with 10 bases between. The length of the CDR3 is 12 residues. The CDR3 is CASSNVRETQYF. The CDR3 DNA follows: TGTGCCAGCAGCAACGTACGGGAGACCCAGTACTTC.

To note about this clone: Other DNA sequences from this sample encode an identical CDR3 as well. V gene TRBV6-5 combines with J gene TRBJ1-5; D is ambiguous. Germline assignment: CDR1 MNHEY and CDR2 SVGAGI. The CDR3 is 14 residues long. The V gene lost 0 bases and the J gene lost 5 bases, with 8 bases spanning the gap. The CDR3 here is CASSYSRGDQPQHF. The DNA of the CDR3 is TGTGCCAGCAGTTACTCGCGGGGAGATCAGCCCCAGCATTTT.

The rearrangement links TRBV10-3 to TRBJ1-4, with no clear D. Germline V lookup: CDR1 ENHRY, CDR2 SYGVKD. The V and J ends lost 2 bases and 5 bases respectively, with 6 bases between them. CDR3 length: 13 residues. The CDR3 protein is CAISEPKNEKLFF. DNA for the CDR3: TGTGCCATCAGTGAGCCTAAAAATGAAAAACTGTTTTTT.

This clone was seen only a few times. The chain carries TRBV5-1 and TRBJ2-3; D perhaps matches TRBD1 (5 bases). CDR1 is SGHRS and CDR2 is YFSETQ in the germline V gene. Between the trimmed V and J ends, which lost 0 bases and 1 base, there was a span of 15 bases. The CDR3 runs 17 residues. The CDR3 coding sequence is TGCGCCAGCAGCTTGGCAAGGACACATCTTCGCACAGATACGCAGTATTTT. Translated, it gives CASSLARTHLRTDTQYF.

The chain uses TRBV3-1 (or the pseudogene TRBV3-2) and TRBJ2-3, with TRBD2 matching 8 bases. V was pared by 4 bases and J by 3 bases, with 9 bases of the junction left unmatched. Germline values: CDR1 LGHDT, CDR2 YNNKEL (reference sequence). The CDR3 covers 16 residues. The CDR3 DNA is TGTGCCAGCAGCCTATCCAGCGGGAGTTTTACAGATACGCAGTATTTT. Its protein product is CASSLSSGSFTDTQYF.

The rearrangement uses TRBV3-1 (or the pseudogene TRBV3-2) and TRBJ2-7, with TRBD1 as a possible D gene (6 bases). Trimming shortened V by 6 bases and J by 2 bases, and 17 bases separated the two germline ends. Looked up from germline, CDR1 is LGHDT and CDR2 is YNNKEL (reference sequence). This CDR3 has 15 residues. For the CDR3, the DNA is TGTGCCAGCAGGGGGGACACTTTTGGAACCTACGAGCAGTACTTC. It codes for CASRGDTFGTYEQYF.

About this clone itself: Other DNA sequences in the same sample also yield this CDR3. V gene TRBV5-1 combines with J gene TRBJ2-3; weak D call: TRBD2 (6 bases). CDR1 and CDR2 (germline): SGHRS, YFSETQ. V was clipped by 1 base and J by 3 bases, with 6 bases between them. The CDR3 runs to 13 residues. The CDR3: CASSLSGTDTQYF. CDR3 nucleotide sequence: TGCGCCAGCAGCTTGAGCGGGACAGATACGCAGTATTTT. Complete variable domain (other parts from reference TRBV5-1 and TRBJ2-3): KAGVTQTPRYLIKTRGQQVTLSCSPISGHRSVSWYQQTPGQGLQFLFEYFSETQRNKGNFPGRFSGRQFSNSRSEMNVSTLELGDSALYLCASSLSGTDTQYFGPGTRLTVL.

The rearrangement joins TRBV7-9 to TRBJ1-2; no firm D call. V was shortened by 6 bases and J by 0 bases, with 20 bases between the two germline ends. The CDR3 sequence is 17 residues long. Germline CDR1 reads SEHNR; CDR2 reads FQNEAQ (reference sequence). CDR3 protein: CASSPSGSTTANYGYTF. As DNA, the CDR3 is TGTGCCAGCAGTCCCAGTGGGAGCACCACTGCTAACTATGGCTACACCTTC. The whole variable domain, filled in from reference TRBV7-9 and TRBJ1-2, reads DTGVSQNPRHKITKRGQNVTFRCDPISEHNRLYWYRQTLGQGPEFLTYFQNEAQLEKSRLLSDRFSAERPKGSFSTLEIQRTEQGDSAMYLCASSPSGSTTANYGYTFGSGTRLTVV.

The chain is built from TRBV10-3 and TRBJ2-7; D perhaps matches TRBD2 (5 bases). V was shortened by 4 bases and J by 7 bases, with 14 bases between the two germline ends. Germline V gene lookup returns CDR1 ENHRY and CDR2 SYGVKD. This CDR3 spans 13 amino acids. In DNA, the CDR3 is TGTGCCATCAGTGCGGGGAGTAAAGATGAGCAGTACTTC. Translation: CAISAGSKDEQYF.